Presented here are 15 T cell receptor beta chains from one specimen sequenced in a study of blood T cell repertoires in COVID-19. TCRdb keeps only in-frame clones here, not all; method: immunoSEQ multiplex PCR. The table has about 250,000 clones, nearly 90% seen once. Sequencing used peripheral blood. These receptors came from a man aged 18 to 29 with active or convalescent COVID-19.

The CDR3 DNA sequence: TGTGCCAGCAGCTTAGGACTGGGAGCGCCTAATGAAAAACTGTTTTTT. This encodes CASSLGLGAPNEKLFF. The chain recombines TRBV11-2 with TRBJ1-4; unclear D gene. Per germline, CDR1 SGHAT and CDR2 FQNNGV. The CDR3 extends over 16 amino acids. V was pared by 1 base and J by 3 bases, with 12 bases between.

The V call is TRBV5-6, the J call TRBJ1-1, with D uncertain. CDR1 is SGHDT and CDR2 is YYEEEE in the germline V gene. The V end lost 4 bases, the J end lost 0 bases, and 10 bases lay between the germline ends. The CDR3 runs to 14 residues. The CDR3 nucleotides read TGTGCCAGCAGCCTCCCGTCTATGAACACTGAAGCTTTCTTT. It encodes CASSLPSMNTEAFF.

The chain has TRBV5-1 and TRBJ2-2, with D uncertain. This CDR3 has 14 residues. CDR1 is SGHRS, CDR2 YFSETQ, per germline. V dropped 4 bases and J dropped 6 bases, with 13 bases sitting between them. In DNA form, the CDR3 reads TGCGCCAGCAGCCTGTTAGAAATCCCCGGGGAGCTGTTTTTT. Its translation: CASSLLEIPGELFF.

V usage is TRBV25-1 and J usage is TRBJ2-5, with 9 positions matching TRBD1. The germline V gene has CDR1 MGHDK and CDR2 SYGVNS. This CDR3 has 14 residues. Trimming removed 6 bases from V and 2 bases from J; junction bases left unmatched: 4. The CDR3 DNA is TGTGCCAGCAGCCTCGGACAGGGGCAAGAGACCCAGTACTTC. Its protein product is CASSLGQGQETQYF.

This clone was observed a few times. J is TRBJ1-4 and V is TRBV7-9; tentatively, D is TRBD1 (5 bases). This CDR3 spans 17 amino acids. Per germline, CDR1 SEHNR and CDR2 FQNEAQ (reference sequence). V shed 0 bases and J shed 3 bases, with 14 bases lying between them. CDR3 loop: CASSLAVGDRANEKLFF. The CDR3 DNA follows: TGTGCCAGCAGCTTAGCGGTAGGGGATCGAGCTAATGAAAAACTGTTTTTT.

This clone was observed once. The chain combines TRBV28 with TRBJ1-1; TRBD1 might be the D (5 bases). V lost 7 bases and J 6 bases, leaving 18 bases between the germline ends. CDR1 MDHEN and CDR2 SYDVKM come from the germline V gene. This CDR3 contains 14 residues. The CDR3, as DNA: TGTGCCAGCACGGGGTACCCGGGACTACCTGAAGCTTTCTTT. It specifies CASTGYPGLPEAFF.

This chain uses TRBV5-1 with TRBJ2-7, with 8 bases lining up with TRBD2. The ends lost 3 bases at V and 0 bases at J; junction bases unmatched: 8. This CDR3 has 16 amino acids. Looked up from germline, CDR1 is SGHRS and CDR2 is YFSETQ. The chain's CDR3 is CASSSPIAGSSYEQYF. In nucleotides, the CDR3 is TGCGCCAGCAGCTCCCCGATAGCGGGGAGCTCCTACGAGCAGTACTTC.

The chain recombines TRBV7-2 with TRBJ1-2; a weak D match, TRBD1 (5 bases). The CDR3 is 13 residues long. Trimming shortened V by 4 bases and J by 8 bases, and 14 bases separated the two germline ends. CDR1 and CDR2 (germline): SGHTA, FQGNSA. Here the CDR3 reads CASSSDRTEGYTF. The CDR3 DNA reads TGTGCCAGCAGCTCCGACAGAACTGAAGGCTACACCTTC.

CDR3: CASSYVGGYTEAFF. CDR3 bases: TGTGCCAGCAGTTATGTCGGGGGATACACTGAAGCTTTCTTT. The gene calls are TRBV6-2 or TRBV6-3 and TRBJ1-1, with a tentative D call TRBD1 (5 bases). The CDR3 covers 14 residues. Germline V lookup: CDR1 MNHEY, CDR2 SVGEGT. With 3 bases removed from V and 3 bases from J, the gap between germline ends came to 11 bases.

The CDR3 bases are TGTGCCAGCAGCTTGGATGGACTAGCGGGATACGAGCAGTACTTC. It specifies CASSLDGLAGYEQYF. The rearrangement links TRBV5-4 to TRBJ2-7, with 12 bases fitting TRBD2. V shed 0 bases and J 4 bases; nucleotides not matched to a gene: 2. This CDR3 is 15 amino acids long. Germline V lookup: CDR1 SGHNT, CDR2 YYREEE (reference sequence).

The gene calls are TRBV6-4 and TRBJ2-3; 11 positions match TRBD1. This CDR3 contains 13 residues. The junction had 8 bases not matched to a gene; V was cut back by 8 bases and J by 10 bases. In germline, CDR1 is MRHNA, CDR2 SNTAGT. The CDR3 reads CASGTGGLGAQYF. Written as DNA, the CDR3 is TGTGCCAGCGGGACAGGGGGGTTAGGAGCGCAGTATTTT.

V gene TRBV10-3 combines with J gene TRBJ2-7, with D tentatively TRBD2 (6 bases). The germline V and J ends were trimmed by 3 bases and 2 bases, with 14 bases remaining between them. This CDR3 comprises 15 residues. Germline-derived CDR1 and CDR2 are ENHRY and SYGVKD. This chain's CDR3 is CAISDGRGAPYEQYF. The CDR3 region has the DNA TGTGCCATCAGTGATGGGCGGGGAGCCCCCTACGAGCAGTACTTC.

The V and J genes are TRBV18 and TRBJ1-2, with D maybe TRBD1 (6 bases). The length of the CDR3 is 15 residues. Germline V gene sequence: CDR1 KGHSH, CDR2 LQKENI. V lost 3 bases to trimming and J lost 5 bases, with 16 bases between them. CDR3 residues: CASSPDSRGSYGYTF. The CDR3 DNA sequence: TGTGCCAGCTCACCCGATTCCAGGGGCTCGTATGGCTACACCTTC. The variable domain in full, with the rest retrieved from reference TRBV18 and TRBJ1-2, is NAGVMQNPRHLVRRRGQEARLRCSPMKGHSHVYWYRQLPEEGLKFMVYLQKENIIDESGMPKERFSAEFPKEGPSILRIQQVVRGDSAAYFCASSPDSRGSYGYTFGSGTRLTVV.

CDR3 DNA sequence: TGTGCCAGCAGCTTCATGGGGGCGGGCAATCAGCCCCAGCATTTT. As protein: CASSFMGAGNQPQHF. V is TRBV5-5 and J is TRBJ1-5; D perhaps matches TRBD1 (6 bases). V lost 2 bases and J lost 2, with 11 bases in between. The CDR3 is made up of 15 amino acids. Germline V gene data show CDR1 as SGHKS and CDR2 as YYEKEE (reference sequence).

The CDR3 DNA sequence: TGTGCCAGCAGGCCGGACGGAGGTCGGCCCCAGCATTTT. Encoded protein: CASRPDGGRPQHF. The chain combines TRBV12-3 or TRBV12-4 with TRBJ1-5; D not resolved. V dropped 6 bases and J dropped 9 bases, with 15 bases sitting between them. The CDR3 consists of 13 residues.